This paragraph reports one TCR beta chain. This clonotype was seen repeatedly, ten times or more. No antigen is known for it. No base quality values were provided; no much bigger clone lies one nucleotide off. The sample originates from a study of naive and memory T cell subsets (dated by TCRdb to about 2017). About the study as a whole: The study applied an open-source, UMI-based TCR alpha and beta sequencing pipeline to sorted naive and memory peripheral blood T cell subsets. IgG serology results and the functional CMV T cell responses were in complete agreement. RNA was DNase-treated and reverse transcribed with TCR constant-region primers, mostly using SuperScript III. The paper's findings and limits, for the study overall: Clonotypes were defined as single alpha or beta chain sequences, not paired alpha/beta receptors. After error correction, over 90% of naive TCR sequences appeared only once, giving much steeper abundance distributions than memory subsets. The abundance of TCRs followed a power law with an exponent that differed between naive and memory subsets yet stayed consistent across the three individuals. In both CD4 and CD8 cells, the Gini index increased while Shannon and inverse Simpson diversity decreased from naive through CM, EM and EMRA. RNA-based TCR counts may be influenced by expression changes linked to T cell activation and differentiation. Naive repertoires, especially CD8, contained a few larger clonotypes, possibly memory cells re-expressing CD45RA. The repertoire findings for the naive and memory subsets could not be validated against a ground truth, as none was available.

The V and J ends are trimmed by 0 bases and 3 bases, leaving 18 bases between them. Including cysteine and phenylalanine, the CDR3 has 16 amino acids. Just CDR3 DNA is preserved here, 48 bases in frame from base 1. Taken from the germline V gene, the CDR1 and CDR2 loops are SQVTM and ANQGSEA. Separate amplification of TCR alpha and beta chain libraries was performed from the second PCR step onward. To determine each donor's CMV status, fresh PBMCs were stimulated overnight with CMV viral lysate, and IFNgamma production from CD4+ T cells was then assessed. Using Miltenyi beads, CD4 T cells were first positively selected, and CD8 T cells were then positively selected from the CD4-negative fraction. Cells stained for CD3, CD4, CD8, CD45RA, CD27 and a live/dead dye were sorted on a BD Aria II into four subsets by CD45RA and CD27. Blood was obtained from three healthy volunteers, and the blood from each volunteer was fractionated into CD4 and CD8 T cells and subsequently into four differentiation subsets. Roughly 0.11 L of peripheral blood was drawn per donor, and PBMC were isolated by Ficoll-Paque PLUS density-gradient centrifugation. The sorted cells were lysed in RLT buffer, after which RNA was extracted using a Qiagen RNeasy kit and kept at -80 degrees C.

Library preparation was by UMI-ligation and nested PCR. The beta constant-region primer consisted of an equimolar mixture of two oligonucleotides that together covered TRBC1 and TRBC2. Four rounds of PCR, combining the SP2 primer with nested alpha and beta constant-region primers, were used to amplify the ligated cDNA. A single-stranded oligonucleotide carrying the SP2 primer and a 12-nucleotide UMI was ligated to the 3' end of the cDNA by T4 RNA ligase 1. Incubation of the ligation reaction lasted roughly 19-25 hours at 16 degrees C. To avoid over-amplification, PCR2 was usually performed as a SYBR Green qPCR and halted once a predetermined threshold was reached. All purifications after the first were performed with Agencourt AMPure XP magnetic beads. Library quantification was done by Qubit, followed by a TapeStation check on which the main peak was expected at around 650 bp. The pooled libraries were sequenced on an Illumina MiSeq using v2 2x251 paired-end kits, which usually yielded about 0.95-2 million reads per sample. Each sample was pooled at 3 to 4 nM, and about 5-8% PhiX was included to help cluster recognition. In the paper's pipeline: Decombinator assigned V and J genes to Demultiplexor-processed FASTQ reads by tag matching, allowing a single base-pair mismatch. Collapsinator used UMIs to correct both sequencing errors and frequency errors arising from PCR heterogeneity. TCRs were translated and CDR3s were extracted from the conserved cysteine to the FGXG phenylalanine by CDR3Translator, with non-productive sequences being flagged. Gini, Shannon entropy and inverse Simpson indices were calculated on repertoires subsampled to equal numbers of UMI-defined TCRs. Power-law fits to clonotype abundance distributions were performed by maximum likelihood within the linear range. For one naive CD8 sample, the pipeline and MIGEC produced similar UMI counts, unique TCR numbers and clonal distributions. One analysis removed from the naive repertoire any naive TCRs that were also present in any memory subset from the same donor. A set of approximately 6,800 CMV-associated CDR3 sequences, compiled from VDJdb and a published dataset, was used to search the repertoires. TCRdb ran its own pipeline on the public reads, namely fastp trimming at Q25 and MiXCR clone calling, and kept in-frame beta chains. Identical CDR3 protein sequences are pooled into one entry, listed with their most common genes and DNA. For this entry, the V and J calls and clone size follow TCRdb and not the study's own pipeline. The sample table shows just over 80,000 distinct CDR3 sequences, and about 8.2% are seen once. 1.2% of the sample rests with the top ten.

The sequenced sample was naive CD8+ T cells from blood. The cell subset or site tag for this specimen amounts to: naive T cells, CD45RA high CD27+. The receptor comes from a human donor in good health. The chain is encoded by TRBV29-1 joined to TRBJ2-7; TRBD1 is a weak D gene call, 7 bases matching. At the DNA level, the sequence is TGCAGCGTTGAAGATCCCCGACAGGGAGGCGACTACGAGCAGTACTTC. It encodes CSVEDPRQGGDYEQYF.